Listed here are 14 T cell receptor beta chains from one sample, sequenced in a study of OX40 agonist ivuxolimab in advanced cancers. Profiling relied on immunoSEQ multiplex PCR, and the TCRdb table lists in-frame clones only, not all of them. The sample lists nearly 25,000 clones; roughly three quarters were seen once. The source was CD4+ or CD8+ T cells sorted from blood, collected in a trial of the OX40 agonist ivuxolimab. These TCRs come from an adult with an advanced solid tumor such as melanoma, head and neck, liver or kidney cancer.

This clone was recorded only once. The chain links TRBV23-1 to TRBJ2-2; D unresolved. TRBV23-1 is an ORF, and what it does is uncertain. This CDR3 is 14 amino acids long. V was trimmed by 1 base and J by 4 bases, leaving 7 bases between them. CDR3 in DNA: TGCGCCAGCAGTCAATACAACTTCACCGGGGAGCTGTTTTTT. This encodes CASSQYNFTGELFF.

This chain links TRBV27 with TRBJ2-1, with 10 bases lining up with TRBD2. The V segment lost 0 bases and the J segment 10 bases; nucleotides outside the gene matches: 18. This CDR3 comprises 19 residues. Germline values: CDR1 MNHEY, CDR2 SMNVEV (reference sequence). CDR3 nucleotide sequence: TGTGCCAGCAGTTTATCCTGGTGGGCTATAGCGGGGGGCCAAAAAGAGCAGTTCTTC. This sequence encodes CASSLSWWAIAGGQKEQFF.

The genes are TRBV5-1 and TRBJ2-7, with 8 positions matching TRBD2. Germline-derived CDR1 and CDR2 are SGHRS and YFSETQ. V gave up 4 bases and J gave up 2 bases; unmatched junction bases: 11. This CDR3 is 16 amino acids long. CDR3 in amino acids: CASSETSGASPYEQYF. The CDR3 nucleotides read TGCGCCAGCAGCGAAACTAGCGGAGCCTCTCCCTACGAGCAGTACTTC. Full variable domain (remainder filled in from reference TRBV5-1 and TRBJ2-7): KAGVTQTPRYLIKTRGQQVTLSCSPISGHRSVSWYQQTPGQGLQFLFEYFSETQRNKGNFPGRFSGRQFSNSRSEMNVSTLELGDSALYLCASSETSGASPYEQYFGPGTRLTVT.

The chain has TRBV28 and TRBJ2-1; maybe TRBD2 (7 bases). The CDR3 is 17 amino acids. CDR1 MDHEN and CDR2 SYDVKM come from the germline V gene. V was trimmed by 5 bases and J by 0 bases, leaving 17 bases between them. The DNA of the CDR3 is TGTGCCAGCAGTCCCCGGGGGGCCAACCCCTCCTACAATGAGCAGTTCTTC. Encoded protein: CASSPRGANPSYNEQFF.

V is TRBV28 and J is TRBJ1-5; 8 positions agree with TRBD1. This CDR3 is built from 16 residues. Germline V gives CDR1 MDHEN, CDR2 SYDVKM. The junction had 8 bases not matched to a gene; V was cut back by 2 bases and J by 5 bases. The CDR3 coding sequence is TGTGCCAGCAGTTTACTCGGACAGGGTAACGATCAGCCCCAGCATTTT. Encoded protein: CASSLLGQGNDQPQHF. Full variable domain (remainder filled in from reference TRBV28 and TRBJ1-5): DVKVTQSSRYLVKRTGEKVFLECVQDMDHENMFWYRQDPGLGLRLIYFSYDVKMKEKGDIPEGYSVSREKKERFSLILESASTNQTSMYLCASSLLGQGNDQPQHFGDGTRLSIL.

This sequence joins TRBV29-1 and TRBJ1-2; 10 positions match TRBD1. The V gene end was trimmed by 3 bases and the J gene end by 8 bases; junction bases not matched to a gene: 6. The CDR3 is made up of 13 amino acids. CDR1 is SQVTM and CDR2 is ANQGSEA in the germline V gene. The CDR3 region is CSVDGQGGAGYTF. CDR3 nucleotide sequence: TGCAGCGTTGATGGACAGGGGGGGGCCGGCTACACCTTC.

V gene TRBV11-3 combines with J gene TRBJ2-2; 9 positions match TRBD1. Germline V lookup: CDR1 SGHNT, CDR2 YENEEA. This CDR3 contains 15 residues. Germline trimming cut 5 bases from V and 1 base from J; bases unmatched to any gene: 2. The CDR3 nucleotides read TGTGCCAGCAGCACGGGACAGGGGAACACCGGGGAGCTGTTTTTT. This sequence encodes CASSTGQGNTGELFF.

The chain is built from TRBV19 and TRBJ1-2, with D possibly being TRBD1 (5 bases). Trimming shortened V by 5 bases and J by 2 bases, and 15 bases separated the two germline ends. Looked up from germline, CDR1 is LNHDA and CDR2 is SQIVND (reference sequence). The CDR3 has 15 residues. CDR3 loop: CASSPKTAANYGYTF. The CDR3 DNA follows: TGTGCCAGTAGTCCAAAGACAGCAGCCAACTATGGCTACACCTTC.

This chain joins TRBV6-5 and TRBJ2-2; no clear D. This CDR3 has 13 amino acids. The germline gives CDR1 MNHEY, CDR2 SVGAGI. Between the trimmed V and J ends, which lost 6 bases and 6 bases, there was a span of 11 bases. The CDR3 reads CASSLSASGELFF. CDR3 nucleotide sequence: TGTGCCAGCAGCTTAAGTGCGTCCGGGGAGCTGTTTTTT.

The rearrangement links TRBV11-2 to TRBJ2-3; no definite D call. This CDR3 contains 14 residues. V lost 2 bases and J 2 bases, leaving 8 bases between the germline ends. Germline V gene sequence: CDR1 SGHAT, CDR2 FQNNGV. The CDR3 region is CASSLNRNTDTQYF. For the CDR3, the DNA is TGTGCCAGCAGCTTAAATCGAAACACAGATACGCAGTATTTT.

The CDR3 DNA is TGTGCCAGCAGCGTAGGAAGGCACAGGGGGGACGAGCAGTACTTC. Its translation: CASSVGRHRGDEQYF. V gene TRBV9 combines with J gene TRBJ2-7; TRBD1 aligns across 8 bases. V shed 0 bases and J 5 bases; nucleotides not matched to a gene: 7. The CDR3 is 15 residues long. Germline CDR1 is SGDLS and CDR2 is YYNGEE.

The chain joins TRBV19 to TRBJ1-1; D uncertain. Trimming took off 11 bases at V and 4 bases at J, with 17 bases between the two ends. The CDR3 is made up of 13 amino acids. CDR1 and CDR2 from the germline V gene are LNHDA and SQIVND (reference sequence). This chain's CDR3 is CASGEGGVTEAFF. In nucleotides, the CDR3 is TGTGCCTCCGGGGAGGGTGGGGTCACTGAAGCTTTCTTT.

The count of this clone is one. The V and J genes are TRBV27 and TRBJ1-5; D is ambiguous. The ends were cut back, 3 bases at V and 7 bases at J, with 7 bases in the middle. Germline assignment: CDR1 MNHEY and CDR2 SMNVEV (reference sequence). The CDR3 length is 12 residues. CDR3 sequence reads: CASSLVGQPQHF. CDR3 DNA sequence: TGTGCCAGCAGTTTGGTTGGGCAGCCCCAGCATTTT.

The rearrangement links TRBV2 to TRBJ1-4; 10 nucleotides match TRBD1. V gave up 6 bases and J gave up 11 bases; unmatched junction bases: 6. This CDR3 region has 13 residues. Germline loops: CDR1 SNHLY, CDR2 FYNNEI. The CDR3 spells CASSRQGAHKLFF. CDR3 DNA sequence: TGTGCCAGCAGCAGACAGGGGGCGCACAAACTGTTTTTT.